This entry features one T cell receptor beta chain sequence. Assay used: immunoSEQ multiplex PCR; TCRdb lists only in-frame clones, some missing. Here the sample spans approximately 340,000 clones, about 87% being singletons. With 4 bases clipped from V and 3 bases from J, the junction kept 6 bases outside the gene matches. The CDR3 is 14 amino acids. Per the germline V gene, CDR1 is SGHRS and CDR2 is YFSETQ. This sample was included in a study of blood T cell repertoires in COVID-19. Sequenced material: peripheral blood. The sequence was obtained from a man between 25 and 39 years old with COVID-19, enrolled during active disease. The rearrangement uses TRBV5-1 and TRBJ2-7; TRBD1 agrees at 8 bases. The CDR3 region is CASSLAGQVYEQYF. Here the CDR3 DNA reads TGCGCCAGCAGCCTCGCGGGACAGGTCTACGAGCAGTACTTC.